This entry lists 10 T cell receptor beta chains sequenced from one sample in a study of long-term antiretroviral therapy in people with HIV. Assay version v3.0 of immunoSEQ was used, and it was run at survey level. This table comes from immunoSEQ multiplex PCR, and its TCRdb copy is limited to in-frame clones, with some not included. The table shows under 20,000 clones, with about nine tenths occurring only once. The input for sequencing was unsorted PBMCs, taken 3 years after starting antiretroviral therapy. These receptors all come from a man aged 50 to 59 with HIV.

The rearrangement uses TRBV5-1 and TRBJ2-6; D perhaps matches TRBD1 (5 bases). The germline V gene encodes CDR1 SGHRS and CDR2 YFSETQ. V was pared by 3 bases and J by 2 bases, with 9 bases between. The CDR3 consists of 15 residues. The CDR3 DNA follows: TGCGCCAGCAGCTCCCTGACAGCTGGGGCCAACGTCCTGACTTTC. The encoded protein is CASSSLTAGANVLTF.

The V and J genes are TRBV5-1 and TRBJ2-1; 9 bases are a match to TRBD1. V dropped 7 bases and J dropped 2; count of bases not matched to a gene: 4. The germline V gene has CDR1 SGHRS and CDR2 YFSETQ. CDR3 length: 14 amino acids. The CDR3 is CASRDRATYNEQFF. For the CDR3, the DNA is TGCGCCAGCCGGGACAGGGCCACCTACAATGAGCAGTTCTTC.

The chain joins TRBV18 to TRBJ1-5, with TRBD1 matching 9 bases. Losses at the gene ends were 8 bases for V and 6 bases for J; bases not matched to a gene: 5. The germline V gene has CDR1 KGHSH and CDR2 LQKENI. The CDR3 is 13 amino acids. The CDR3 DNA sequence: TGTGCCAGCGCAACGGACAGGGGTCAGCCCCAGCATTTT. Translating gives CASATDRGQPQHF.

As DNA, the CDR3 is TGTGCCAGCAGTTTTGGGGCCCTGAACACTGAAGCTTTCTTT. Its translation is CASSFGALNTEAFF. J is TRBJ1-1 and V is TRBV27, with a weak D call TRBD1 (5 bases). V shed 3 bases and J shed 0 bases, with 8 bases lying between them. The germline gives CDR1 MNHEY, CDR2 SMNVEV (reference sequence). The CDR3 is 14 residues long.

The chain carries TRBV30 and TRBJ1-4; unclear D gene. The germline CDR1 and CDR2 sequences are GTSNPN and SVGIG (reference sequence). V lost 3 bases to trimming and J lost 9 bases, with 17 bases between them. The CDR3 loop spans 14 amino acids. The DNA of the CDR3 is TGTGCCTGGAGCGAAATGACTGATCAGCAAAAACTGTTTTTT. Translated, it gives CAWSEMTDQQKLFF. The whole variable domain, filled in from reference TRBV30 and TRBJ1-4, reads SQTIHQWPATLVQPVGSPLSLECTVEGTSNPNLYWYRQAAGRGLQLLFYSVGIGQISSEVPQNLSASRPQDRQFILSSKKLLLSDSGFYLCAWSEMTDQQKLFFGSGTQLSVL.

This clone was seen just once. The chain recombines TRBV5-1 with TRBJ2-3, with 8 bases that match TRBD1. The V segment lost 4 bases and the J segment 3 bases; nucleotides outside the gene matches: 7. CDR1 is SGHRS and CDR2 is YFSETQ in the germline V gene. The CDR3 runs 15 residues. CDR3 bases: TGCGCCAGCAGCCCCGGACAGGGTATTACAGATACGCAGTATTTT. Translating gives CASSPGQGITDTQYF.

The V call is TRBV28, the J call TRBJ1-2, with a tentative D call TRBD1 (6 bases). Germline CDR1 MDHEN, CDR2 SYDVKM. V lost 6 bases, J lost 1 base, and 12 bases lay in between. The CDR3 sequence is 14 residues long. In nucleotides, the CDR3 is TGTGCCAGCAGGTCTACAGGGAATAACTATGGCTACACCTTC. Translation: CASRSTGNNYGYTF.

The chain is built from TRBV18 and TRBJ2-7, with D uncertain. This CDR3 region has 12 residues. The V gene lost 5 bases and the J gene lost 3 bases, with 8 bases spanning the gap. CDR1 is KGHSH and CDR2 is LQKENI in the germline V gene. The CDR3 DNA follows: TGTGCCAGCTCAGCCGTTAACTACGAGCAGTACTTC. It specifies CASSAVNYEQYF.

This chain joins TRBV10-1 and TRBJ2-2, with a weak D call TRBD1 (6 bases). Trimming left V 7 bases short and J 0 bases short, with 15 bases between. The CDR3 has 16 residues. The germline V gene encodes CDR1 WNHNN and CDR2 SYGVQD (reference sequence). The CDR3 loop reads CASTPVAGANTGELFF. In nucleotides, the CDR3 is TGCGCCAGCACCCCCGTGGCAGGGGCGAACACCGGGGAGCTGTTTTTT.

CDR3 bases: TGTGCCTGGAGTGTAGGGACAGGGCCCTACGAGCAGTACTTC. It specifies CAWSVGTGPYEQYF. The chain has TRBV30 and TRBJ2-7, with 9 bases aligning to TRBD1. This CDR3 has 14 amino acids. Germline loops: CDR1 GTSNPN, CDR2 SVGIG (reference sequence). V was clipped by 0 bases and J by 2 bases; unmatched bases: 2.